Listed here are 8 T cell receptor beta chains from one sample, sequenced in a study of CD8+ T cells in alopecia areata. Following extraction, RNA underwent reverse transcription to cDNA, which served as the sequencing template. Libraries were prepared by immunoSEQ multiplex PCR; TCRdb keeps only in-frame clonotypes and omits some of them. The profile shows under 40,000 clones, 45% to 60% of them singletons. Material for sequencing was NKG2D-high CD8+ T cells sorted from blood. All receptors come from a human donor with alopecia areata.

The chain's CDR3 is CASGNPADRGGEQYF. DNA for the CDR3: TGTGCTAGTGGCAACCCAGCCGATCGGGGGGGAGAGCAGTACTTC. This chain joins TRBV12-5 and TRBJ2-7; 8 nucleotides match TRBD2. Trimming at V came to 6 bases and at J to 7 bases, leaving 14 bases not matched to a gene. This CDR3 contains 15 residues. Germline V lookup: CDR1 LGHNT, CDR2 FRNRAP.

This sequence joins TRBV9 and TRBJ2-1, with 7 positions matching TRBD2. J was trimmed by 4 bases and V by 0 bases; bases with no gene match: 7. This CDR3 is built from 16 residues. Germline values: CDR1 SGDLS, CDR2 YYNGEE. CDR3 in amino acids: CASSVAGREWYNEQFF. CDR3 nucleotide sequence: TGTGCCAGCAGCGTAGCTGGGCGGGAGTGGTACAATGAGCAGTTCTTC.

The chain joins TRBV27 to TRBJ1-1, with 8 nucleotides matching TRBD1. The germline V gene encodes CDR1 MNHEY and CDR2 SMNVEV (reference sequence). Germline trimming cut 6 bases from V and 1 base from J; bases unmatched to any gene: 4. The CDR3 extends over 14 amino acids. The CDR3 sequence: CASSSGTGNTEAFF. CDR3 DNA: TGTGCCAGCAGCTCAGGGACAGGGAACACTGAAGCTTTCTTT.

J is TRBJ2-6 and V is TRBV21-1; the table names TRBD1, a call not compared with the DNA. TRBV21-1 corresponds to a pseudogene. The CDR3 is made up of 14 amino acids. CDR3: CASRPGAEANVLTF. Written as DNA, the CDR3 is TGTGCCAGCAGGCCAGGGGCGGAGGCCAACGTCCTGACTTTC.

The chain joins TRBV7-9 to TRBJ1-5; D unresolved. The CDR3 totals 14 residues. Deletions cut 4 bases from V and 9 bases from J, with 16 bases between. The germline V gene has CDR1 SEHNR and CDR2 FQNEAQ (reference sequence). CDR3 region: CASSSEGARRPQHF. CDR3 sequence (DNA): TGTGCCAGCAGCTCTGAGGGTGCCCGTCGGCCCCAGCATTTT.

This chain connects TRBV7-9 to TRBJ2-5, with no clear D. In germline, CDR1 is SEHNR, CDR2 FQNEAQ (reference sequence). V was trimmed by 0 bases and J by 5 bases, leaving 1 base between them. The CDR3 is 11 residues long. The CDR3 sequence is CASSLAETQYF. In nucleotides, the CDR3 is TGTGCCAGCAGCTTAGCGGAGACCCAGTACTTC.

The rearrangement uses TRBV4-1 and TRBJ2-1; tentative D call: TRBD1 (6 bases). Per the germline V gene, CDR1 is MGHRA and CDR2 is YSYEKL. V shed 0 bases and J shed 1 base, with 13 bases lying between them. The CDR3 totals 17 residues. The CDR3 region has the DNA TGCGCCAGCAGCCAAGAATGGGGGCGGTCGTCCTACAATGAGCAGTTCTTC. Its translation is CASSQEWGRSSYNEQFF.

V and J are TRBV4-3 and TRBJ2-7, with 11 nucleotides matching TRBD2. Germline CDR1 and CDR2: LGHNA and YSLEER. This CDR3 is 16 amino acids long. J was trimmed by 1 base and V by 3 bases; bases with no gene match: 5. CDR3 in amino acids: CASSQILAGVSYEQYF. CDR3 nucleotide sequence: TGCGCCAGCAGCCAGATACTAGCGGGAGTATCCTACGAGCAGTACTTC.